These 32 T cell receptor beta chains were all obtained from the same sample, sequenced in a study of tumor-infiltrating lymphocytes in primary liver carcinoma. Synthesis of TCR beta cDNA was carried out from about 500 ng total RNA with a constant-region primer. Three nested multiplex PCR rounds, a slightly modified ARM-PCR, produced the libraries for TCR beta. Rounds one and two of PCR, each of 10 cycles, were primed with TRBV1-TRBV30 forward primers and a C-beta reverse primer. Each CDR3 protein gets one entry after TCRdb re-called the multiplex PCR reads with MiXCR. The table lists fewer than 350,000 distinct CDR3 sequences, about 62% of them singletons. Researchers drew blood RNA from unsorted whole blood and extracted germline DNA as well. Sequencing was carried out using peripheral blood. Receptors were obtained from a man in his forties or fifties with primary liver carcinoma and hepatitis B virus infection.

The count of this clonotype is one. A read error may be the cause here, since a much bigger clone is one base away. This sequence joins TRBV4-3 and TRBJ2-2; the match to TRBD2 covers 7 bases. J lost 4 bases, V lost 0 bases, and 2 bases had no gene match. The CDR3 has 15 amino acids. Germline V lookup: CDR1 LGHNA, CDR2 YSLEER. The CDR3: CASSQDRGVTGELFF. The CDR3 nucleotides read TGCGCCAGCAGCCAAGATCGGGGGGTCACCGGGGAGCTGTTTTTT.

A remark on this clonotype: A much larger clone differs from this one at a single base, so this may be a read error. The chain employs TRBV6-1 and TRBJ2-2; tentative D call: TRBD2 (6 bases). The CDR3 is made up of 14 amino acids. Germline-derived CDR1 and CDR2 are MNHNS and SASEGT. V gave up 6 bases and J gave up 5 bases, with 13 bases separating them. CDR3 in amino acids: CASRASVRTGELFF. The CDR3 DNA reads TGTGCCAGCAGAGCTAGCGTGAGGACCGGGGAGCTGTTTTTT.

A word on this clonotype: At one end, the junction sequence differs from germline, possibly due to a read error. The gene calls are TRBV11-2 and TRBJ2-2; D call uncertain. CDR1 and CDR2 from the germline V gene are SGHAT and FQNNGV. The CDR3 runs 12 residues. CDR3: CASSMIDRKLSF. DNA for the CDR3: TGTGCCAGCAGCATGATAGACCGGAAGCTGTCTTTT.

J is TRBJ2-1 and V is TRBV6-2 or TRBV6-3; 8 bases align to TRBD2. The J segment lost 8 bases and the V segment lost 5 bases, leaving 14 bases of the junction unmatched. Germline V CDR1 and CDR2: MNHEY, SVGEGT. This CDR3 comprises 16 residues. CDR3 nucleotides: TGTGCCAGCAGTACACGGACTAGCTGGAGGAACGATGAGCAGTTCTTC. Amino acid sequence: CASSTRTSWRNDEQFF.

This clonotype came up many times. The rearrangement joins TRBV11-2 to TRBJ2-2; TRBD2 matches at 11 bases. Losses at the gene ends were 7 bases for V and 7 bases for J; bases not matched to a gene: 17. The CDR3 runs to 18 residues. The germline gives CDR1 SGHAT, CDR2 FQNNGV. Written as DNA, the CDR3 is TGTGCCAGCAAGAAGAGAACTAGCGGGAGTAGCGGGGGCGGGGAGCTGTTTTTT. It encodes CASKKRTSGSSGGGELFF.

The J gene is TRBJ2-5, the V gene TRBV2; the match to TRBD2 covers 9 bases. Germline CDR1 SNHLY, CDR2 FYNNEI. The junction had 16 bases not matched to a gene; V was cut back by 6 bases and J by 5 bases. The CDR3 consists of 17 residues. The CDR3, as DNA: TGTGCCAGCAGCCTACTGGTGGGCGGGAGGGCCTTGGAGACCCAGTACTTC. Protein: CASSLLVGGRALETQYF.

About this clonotype: Because it lacks the conserved phenylalanine or tryptophan at the end, this CDR3 is likely a read error. The limits of the CDR3 on the DNA are not certain, so only TCRdb's listed CDR3 is given. The chain links TRBV12-3 or TRBV12-4 to TRBJ2-7; the table gives TRBD2 as D, unverified against the DNA. The CDR3 length is 19 residues, termini included. The CDR3 reads CVSSRQKPGYGRPSAEKYL.

A few counts support this clonotype. Sequence at one end of the junction differs from germline and may be a read error. The rearrangement joins TRBV4-2 to TRBJ1-2; D is ambiguous. The CDR3 loop spans 19 amino acids. Germline CDR1 reads LGHNA; CDR2 reads YNFKEQ. CDR3 in amino acids: CASSQEGGDVANYNYDYTF. Here the CDR3 DNA reads TGTGCCAGCAGCCAAGAAGGTGGGGATGTAGCGAACTATAACTATGACTACACCTTC.

As concerns this clonotype: An end of the junction differs from the germline gene, which may be a read error. The rearrangement links TRBV29-1 to TRBJ1-1; no reliable D call. Germline V gene data show CDR1 as SQVTM and CDR2 as ANQGSEA. The CDR3 sequence is 12 residues long. Here the CDR3 DNA reads TGCAGCGTTCTGACGATGAACACTGAAGCTTTATTT. This translates into CSVLTMNTEALF.

About this clonotype: One end of the junction does not line up with germline, which may come from a read error. The chain employs TRBV5-6 and TRBJ2-7, with 7 bases matching TRBD1. From germline, CDR1 is SGHDT and CDR2 YYEEEE. The CDR3 runs 14 residues. CDR3 nucleotide sequence: TGTGCCAGCAGCCGACAGGGAAGCTCCTACGAGCAATACTTC. This sequence encodes CASSRQGSSYEQYF.

There are many counts of this clonotype. The chain carries TRBV6-2 or TRBV6-3 and TRBJ2-2, with 10 positions matching TRBD1. In germline, CDR1 is MNHEY, CDR2 SVGEGT. CDR3 length: 16 amino acids. The junction had 9 bases not matched to a gene; V was cut back by 6 bases and J by 5 bases. The CDR3 sequence is CASRPSGTGETGELFF. The CDR3 nucleotides are TGTGCCAGCAGACCGTCCGGGACAGGGGAAACCGGGGAGCTGTTTTTT.

This clonotype was counted many times. V and J are TRBV29-1 and TRBJ2-3; 7 bases fit TRBD2. CDR3 length: 13 amino acids. The germline CDR1 and CDR2 sequences are SQVTM and ANQGSEA. V shed 5 bases and J 2 bases; nucleotides not matched to a gene: 4. The CDR3 sequence is CSVLAGLTDTQYF. CDR3 nucleotides: TGCAGCGTTTTAGCGGGTCTCACAGATACGCAGTATTTT.

With respect to this clonotype: A much larger clone sits a single nucleotide away, making a read error possible. The chain has TRBV6-1 and TRBJ1-1; D call uncertain. The CDR3 spans 12 residues. CDR1 MNHNS and CDR2 SASEGT come from the germline V gene. The V and J ends lost 4 bases and 10 bases respectively, with 13 bases between them. The CDR3 DNA reads TGTGCCAGCAGTGTTTTCGGAGTCGGAGCTTTCTTT. It codes for CASSVFGVGAFF.

Regarding this clonotype: The junction departs from germline at one end; a sequencing error may be responsible. The chain links TRBV7-9 to TRBJ2-5; D perhaps matches TRBD2 (7 bases). Germline CDR1 reads SEHNR; CDR2 reads FQNEAQ (reference sequence). This CDR3 comprises 15 residues. CDR3 sequence (DNA): TGTGCCAGCAGCTTATGGGGGGGGCAGCAAGAGACCCATTACTTC. Translating it yields CASSLWGGQQETHYF.

Of note for this clonotype: An end of the junction differs from the germline gene, which may be a read error. This rearrangement joins TRBV11-1 to TRBJ1-1, with D uncertain. Germline CDR1 and CDR2: SGHAT and FQDESV (reference sequence). The CDR3 length is 13 residues. The CDR3 loop reads CAISLIGQERAFF. The DNA of the CDR3 is TGTGCCATCAGCCTGATTGGGCAGGAGAGGGCTTTCTTT.

This clonotype was picked up many times. The rearrangement links TRBV29-1 to TRBJ2-1; unclear D gene. Germline lookup yields CDR1 SQVTM and CDR2 ANQGSEA. V dropped 6 bases and J dropped 0 bases, with 9 bases sitting between them. The CDR3 spans 13 residues. The CDR3 reads CSVQLSSYNEQFF. The CDR3 DNA is TGCAGCGTCCAACTTAGCTCCTACAATGAGCAGTTCTTC.

Ten or more counts support this clonotype. V is TRBV4-3 and J is TRBJ1-2; no clear D gene. V was trimmed by 4 bases and J by 4 bases, leaving 13 bases between them. The CDR3 length is 14 residues. Germline values: CDR1 LGHNA, CDR2 YSLEER. The CDR3 region has the DNA TGCGCCAGCAGCCTCGAGGGCGCACCCTATGGCTACACCTTC. Its translation is CASSLEGAPYGYTF.

In regard to this clonotype: One junction end disagrees with the germline gene, perhaps due to a read error. This rearrangement joins TRBV24-1 to TRBJ2-3; a weak D match, TRBD2 (6 bases). The CDR3 is made up of 13 amino acids. Germline CDR1 KGHDR, CDR2 SFDVKD. CDR3 nucleotide sequence: TGTGCCACCAGACCGACTAGGCGAGATGCGCAGTATTTT. Its translation is CATRPTRRDAQYF.

This sequence joins TRBV7-2 and TRBJ2-7; TRBD2 aligns across 10 bases. The CDR3 covers 17 residues. V trimming: 1 base; J trimming: 7 bases; junction bases outside the gene matches: 13. The V gene's germline CDR1 is SGHTA and CDR2 FQGNSA. CDR3 amino acids: CASSLVASGSPPAEQYF. The CDR3 DNA is TGTGCCAGCAGCTTAGTTGCTAGCGGGAGTCCCCCTGCGGAGCAGTACTTC.

For this clonotype: A read error may produce the germline difference seen at one junction end. V gene TRBV4-2 combines with J gene TRBJ1-3; 7 bases match TRBD1. The germline gives CDR1 LGHNA, CDR2 YNFKEQ. This CDR3 spans 17 amino acids. CDR3 amino acids: CASSQNTGVAVRNIIYF. The CDR3 region has the DNA TGTGCCAGCAGCCAGAACACAGGGGTCGCGGTGCGAAACATCATATATTTT.

This clonotype was found a few times. Since a much larger clone is just one base distant, this may be a read error. This chain joins TRBV29-1 and TRBJ1-1; 10 bases agree with TRBD1. With 7 bases clipped from V and 0 bases from J, the junction kept 8 bases outside the gene matches. The CDR3 length is 15 residues. CDR1 and CDR2 (germline): SQVTM, ANQGSEA. The CDR3 region is CSAVTGGSVNTEAFF. DNA for the CDR3: TGCAGCGCCGTGACAGGGGGCTCGGTGAACACTGAAGCTTTCTTT.

With respect to this clonotype: A much larger clone sits a single nucleotide away, making a read error possible. The rearrangement joins TRBV5-5 to TRBJ2-2, with D possibly called TRBD1 or TRBD2 (5 bases each). There are 14 residues in the CDR3. Germline assignment: CDR1 SGHKS and CDR2 YYEKEE (reference sequence). Here the CDR3 DNA reads TGTGCCAGCAGCTTGGACCGGGTGGTCGGGGACCTGTTTTTT. Its protein product is CASSLDRVVGDLFF.

In regard to this clonotype: A much larger clone lies one base from this, so it may be a read error. This chain uses TRBV6-6 with TRBJ2-4; either TRBD1 or TRBD2 may supply D (5 bases each). The CDR3 has 13 amino acids. V gave up 7 bases and J gave up 4 bases, with 11 bases separating them. Germline V CDR1 and CDR2: MNHNY, SVGAGI (reference sequence). The CDR3 coding sequence is TGTGCCAGCAACCAGGGAGCTAAAAACATTCAGTACTTC. Translating it yields CASNQGAKNIQYF.

In regard to this clonotype: A much bigger clone sits one base away, suggesting this may be a read error. The chain links TRBV12-3 or TRBV12-4 to TRBJ1-4; D is unresolved. The ends were cut back, 4 bases at V and 8 bases at J, with 14 bases in the middle. The CDR3 is made up of 14 amino acids. The chain's CDR3 is CASSWSGLREKLFF. The DNA of the CDR3 is TGTGCCAGCAGTTGGTCCGGGCTAAGGGAAAAACTGTTTTTT.

With regard to this clonotype: At one of its ends the junction is not consistent with the germline gene, which may arise from a read error. The chain is built from TRBV4-3 and TRBJ2-7; 7 bases line up with TRBD2. This CDR3 has 16 residues. Germline V lookup: CDR1 LGHNA, CDR2 YSLEER. The CDR3 DNA follows: TGCGTCAGCAGCCCAAAAGCTTCCGGGGGGAACTACGAGCCGTACTTC. Its protein product is CVSSPKASGGNYEPYF.

This clonotype appeared a single time. The missing conserved phenylalanine or tryptophan at the end of this CDR3 makes a read error likely. The DNA is omitted, as the CDR3 cannot be located on it reliably, and the CDR3 follows TCRdb's listing. The genes are TRBV11-1 and TRBJ2-1. A total of 12 residues make up the CDR3, ends included. Germline CDR1 reads SGHAT; CDR2 reads FQDESV (reference sequence). CDR3 amino acids: CASSSLNNEQFS.

On this clonotype: A read error is possible here, since a much larger clone lies one base away. This chain links TRBV5-6 with TRBJ2-1; D remains unclear. The CDR3 has 17 amino acids. Germline V CDR1 and CDR2: SGHDT, YYEEEE. Trimming cost V 4 bases and J 3 bases, with 20 bases left between them. Here the CDR3 reads CASSDQAQEIIYNEQFF. In nucleotides, the CDR3 is TGTGCCAGCAGCGACCAAGCCCAGGAAATAATCTACAATGAGCAGTTCTTC.

Note on this clonotype: Given a much more abundant clone one base away, this may be a read error. J is TRBJ2-1 and V is TRBV4-2; 9 nucleotides align to TRBD2. CDR1 is LGHNA and CDR2 is YNFKEQ in the germline V gene. This CDR3 is built from 17 residues. In DNA, the CDR3 is TGTGCCAGCAACCAAGATCAAATAGTAGCGGGAGATAATGAGCAGTTCTTC. This translates into CASNQDQIVAGDNEQFF.

The chain carries TRBV6-5 and TRBJ2-7; no reliable D call. The V gene lost 7 bases and the J gene lost 5 bases, with 15 bases spanning the gap. This CDR3 region has 13 residues. From germline, CDR1 is MNHEY and CDR2 SVGAGI. The CDR3 bases are TGTGCCAGCACTTCCCCCCCTACCCACGAGCAGTACTTC. It codes for CASTSPPTHEQYF.

This sequence joins TRBV7-9 and TRBJ2-5; D is tentatively TRBD1 or TRBD2 (5 bases each). The V gene lost 6 bases and the J gene lost 4 bases, with 15 bases spanning the gap. Per germline, CDR1 SEHNR and CDR2 FQNEAQ (reference sequence). The length of the CDR3 is 14 residues. The CDR3 region has the DNA TGTGCCAGCAGTTCTGTGAGGGGCAGAGAGACCCAGTACTTC. Translating gives CASSSVRGRETQYF.

A note on this clonotype: A read error may be the cause here, since a much bigger clone is one base away. This rearrangement joins TRBV4-3 to TRBJ2-5; no firm D call. The germline CDR1 and CDR2 sequences are LGHNA and YSLEER. The CDR3 length is 16 residues. CDR3: CASGQDDTSEIETQYF. The CDR3 coding sequence is TGCGCCAGCGGCCAAGACGACACGTCCGAAATAGAGACCCAGTACTTC.

Only a few counts were recorded for this clonotype. A much larger clone sits a single nucleotide away, making a read error possible. The chain is built from TRBV29-1 and TRBJ2-7; TRBD1 matches at 11 bases. The length of the CDR3 is 15 residues. In germline, CDR1 is SQVTM, CDR2 ANQGSEA. Trimming at V came to 1 base and at J to 4 bases, leaving 6 bases not matched to a gene. The CDR3 nucleotides read TGCAGCGTTGAAGCCCGGGACAGGGGGGGTTACGAGCAGTACTTC. Translating gives CSVEARDRGGYEQYF.